This TCR beta chain was identified in a study of T cell responses to AZD1222 COVID-19 vaccine. General observations from the study: Of the AZD1222 recipients, only 5 to 7 were seropositive at baseline. Spike-spanning, vaccine-associated CD4 TCRs were dominant at 160-218 and 743-854.

In regard to this clone: Its specificity is unknown. The same CDR3 can be traced to other DNA sequences in this sample.

Clones were read by immunoSEQ multiplex PCR, and TCRdb kept only the in-frame ones, dropping some. The sample contains 150,000 to 190,000 clones, over 70% of which appear only once. This CDR3 is 14 amino acids long. Losses at the gene ends were 5 bases for V and 2 bases for J; bases not matched to a gene: 2. The germline gives CDR1 MDHEN, CDR2 SYDVKM. This sample comprised peripheral blood, obtained 28 days after the second AZD1222 dose. This TCR derives from an adult who received the AZD1222 COVID-19 vaccine. The V call is TRBV28, the J call TRBJ1-3; 8 bases fit TRBD1. The CDR3 spells CASSPGGTGNTIYF. The CDR3 nucleotides read TGTGCCAGCAGTCCAGGGGGCACTGGAAACACCATATATTTT.